This TCR beta chain came from a study of blood T cells in healthy people across ages (dated by TCRdb to the mid-2010s). For the study in its entirety: In model experiments, template switching captured roughly one uniquely barcoded TCR beta cDNA molecule for every two T cells. To avoid experimental bias, donors of different ages were spread randomly across the sequencing lanes. Age-related changes in TCR beta repertoire diversity were measured in the study by deep sequencing normalized with unique cDNA molecular identifiers. Donors were grouped into four age groups: young (average about 15 years), middle-aged (about 38), aged (around 60) and long-lived (approximately 78). Two additional independent replicas of 1 million unique cDNA reads from the same blood draw were analyzed for two donors (one aged 18 to 29 and one aged 80 or older). What the authors observed across the whole study: Because profiling used bulk unsorted PBMCs, naive and antigen-experienced compartments could not be compared conclusively. The CMV infection status of donors was not known, potentially confounding age-related changes in expanded clonotypes. Estimates of total diversity based on one million sequenced T cells were regarded as lower bounds and as underestimates. Observed TCR beta diversity per million T cells fell roughly linearly with age, and a significant reduction was already apparent by age about 38. Compared with the aged group, the long-lived group had more naive CD4+ T cells, fewer expanded clones and increased TCR diversity, suggesting age selection. The percentage of naive T cells measured by flow cytometry correlated strongly with observed TCR beta diversity.

Receptor amplification or capture employed 5' RACE. The sample was run on an Illumina HiSeq 2500. A second PCR of about 6 to 11 cycles was performed with a sample-barcoded 5' primer and a J-beta primer mix. A template-switch 5' adaptor carrying 12 random nucleotides introduced a unique molecular identifier onto each TCR beta cDNA molecule. Each sample yielded at least 2.5 million CDR3-containing paired-end reads. First-strand cDNA synthesis was performed from all RNA using the Mint cDNA synthesis kit, with priming by a TRBC-specific oligonucleotide. All cDNA was treated with uracil-DNA glycosylase and then went through a first 18-cycle PCR with the universal primers M1SS and BC2_uni_R. For the original study's pipeline: For normalization, 1 million high-quality reads were randomly selected from each sample, with every read carrying a distinct molecular identifier. Reads with shared molecular identifiers were discarded instead of being binned into consensus sequences. MiTCR, set to a Q25 quality threshold and the strictest error-elimination algorithm, was used for CDR3 identification, clonotype clustering and error correction. A nonparametric unseen species model using Euler transformation provided a lower-bound estimate of total TCR beta diversity. The public reads were reprocessed in TCRdb via fastp at Q25 and MiXCR, keeping in-frame beta chains. One record per CDR3 amino acid sequence lists the most common genes and DNA. In this record, the V and J calls reflect TCRdb's handling and not the investigators' own analysis. The sample table shows about 670,000 distinct CDR3 sequences, and approximately 40% are seen once. The ten largest account for 25% to 30% of the sample.

Trimming leaves V shorter by 0 bases and J shorter by 7 bases, with the junction holding 7 bases beyond the gene matches. Taken from the germline V gene (reference sequence), the CDR1 and CDR2 loops are DFQATT and SNEGSKA. The CDR3 spans 16 residues, from the cysteine through the phenylalanine. CDR3 DNA is the only sequence kept; it has 48 bases, read in frame from the first base. The approximately 40 donors, aged about 6 to 95 years, were systemically healthy Caucasian individuals from Russia. Each donor gave 8 to 10 milliliters of peripheral blood, drawn into EDTA-treated Vacutainer tubes. Ficoll-Paque density-gradient centrifugation was used to isolate PBMCs, with at least 6 million per sample. Trizol reagent was used to extract total RNA from PBMCs, with at least 6 micrograms per sample. Naive CD45RAhigh/CD27high T cell percentages were measured by flow cytometry on a PBMC aliquot from every donor.

Note on this clonotype: Its antigen target is currently unknown. Base qualities were left out, and no much larger clone turns up one base away.

This receptor was taken from a man older than 75 in good health. The material sequenced was blood. The chain is assembled from TRBV20-1 and TRBJ2-1; 12 bases in between match TRBD2. Read as DNA, the sequence is TGCAGTGCTAGAGATCGACTAGCGGGAGCTCGAAATGAGCAGTTCTTC. This translates into CSARDRLAGARNEQFF.